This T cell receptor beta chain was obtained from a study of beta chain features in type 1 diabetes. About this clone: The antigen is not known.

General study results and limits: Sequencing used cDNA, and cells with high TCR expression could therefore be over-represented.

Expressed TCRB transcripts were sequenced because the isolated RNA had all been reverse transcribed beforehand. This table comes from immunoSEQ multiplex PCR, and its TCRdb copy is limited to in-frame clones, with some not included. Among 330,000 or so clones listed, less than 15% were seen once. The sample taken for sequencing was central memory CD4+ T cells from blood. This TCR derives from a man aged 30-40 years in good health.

The CDR3 DNA reads as TGCGCCAGCAGCTTGGTCCAGGGAGGCACCGGGGAGCTGTTTTTT. It codes for CASSLVQGGTGELFF. The chain uses TRBV5-1 and TRBJ2-2; possible D gene TRBD2, 6 bases. Between the trimmed V and J ends, which lost 0 bases and 4 bases, there was a span of 10 bases. This CDR3 has 15 residues. Germline CDR1 and CDR2: SGHRS and YFSETQ. The full variable domain, completed using reference TRBV5-1 and TRBJ2-2, is KAGVTQTPRYLIKTRGQQVTLSCSPISGHRSVSWYQQTPGQGLQFLFEYFSETQRNKGNFPGRFSGRQFSNSRSEMNVSTLELGDSALYLCASSLVQGGTGELFFGEGSRLTVL.